Shown below are 30 T cell receptor beta chains from a single sample sequenced in a study of blood T cell repertoires in COVID-19. Using immunoSEQ multiplex PCR, the repertoire was profiled, and TCRdb retains in-frame clones only, with some absent. The sample consists of about 80,000 clones, around 88% of them appearing once. The sequenced sample was peripheral blood. These receptor sequences come from a woman of 80 years or more with acute or convalescent COVID-19.

The chain has TRBV12-3 or TRBV12-4 and TRBJ1-1; the match to TRBD1 covers 7 bases. J was trimmed by 4 bases and V by 7 bases; bases with no gene match: 6. This CDR3 is 13 amino acids long. The CDR3 sequence is CASTPPGGTEAFF. In DNA, the CDR3 is TGTGCCAGCACACCCCCAGGGGGCACTGAAGCTTTCTTT.

The rearrangement links TRBV7-3 to TRBJ2-1, with unresolved D. Germline V gives CDR1 SGHTA, CDR2 FQGTGA. Deletions cut 4 bases from V and 9 bases from J, with 13 bases between. This CDR3 region has 13 residues. This CDR3 is CASSSLVSGEQFF. DNA for the CDR3: TGTGCCAGCAGCTCGCTAGTTTCCGGTGAGCAGTTCTTC. Combining the CDR3 with reference TRBV7-3 and TRBJ2-1 gives the whole variable domain GAGVSQTPSNKVTEKGKYVELRCDPISGHTALYWYRQSLGQGPEFLIYFQGTGAADDSGLPNDRFFAVRPEGSVSTLKIQRTERGDSAVYLCASSSLVSGEQFFGPGTRLTVL.

CDR3 DNA: TGCGCCAGCAGCTTGCGAGGACAAAACTCTGGAAACACCATATATTTT. Protein: CASSLRGQNSGNTIYF. This chain joins TRBV5-1 and TRBJ1-3, with D perhaps TRBD1 (5 bases). The CDR3 covers 16 residues. Germline lookup yields CDR1 SGHRS and CDR2 YFSETQ. V was shortened by 1 base and J by 0 bases, with 11 bases between the two germline ends. Combining the CDR3 with reference TRBV5-1 and TRBJ1-3 gives the whole variable domain KAGVTQTPRYLIKTRGQQVTLSCSPISGHRSVSWYQQTPGQGLQFLFEYFSETQRNKGNFPGRFSGRQFSNSRSEMNVSTLELGDSALYLCASSLRGQNSGNTIYFGEGSWLTVV.

This clone was counted once. This chain joins TRBV28 and TRBJ1-2, with TRBD1 matching over 10 bases. Trimming cost V 7 bases and J 11 bases; bases outside gene matches: 19. The CDR3 has 16 amino acids. CDR1 MDHEN and CDR2 SYDVKM come from the germline V gene. The CDR3 DNA sequence: TGTGCCAGCACCATTCAGACGGGACAGGGGATTCAGGGTTACACCTTC. It yields the protein CASTIQTGQGIQGYTF.

This rearrangement joins TRBV12-3 or TRBV12-4 to TRBJ1-3; D not certain. V lost 1 base and J lost 3, with 4 bases in between. The CDR3 totals 13 residues. Here the CDR3 DNA reads TGTGCCAGCAGTTTAGTGAGTGGAAACACCATATATTTT. Translated: CASSLVSGNTIYF.

The chain links TRBV25-1 to TRBJ1-2; D may be TRBD1 (5 bases). Trimming pared 1 base from V and 4 bases from J, leaving 7 bases between. Germline CDR1 and CDR2: MGHDK and SYGVNS. This CDR3 has 13 amino acids. The CDR3 coding sequence is TGTGCCAGCAGTGAATCCAGGGTCTATGGCTACACCTTC. It is translated as CASSESRVYGYTF.

The chain is built from TRBV6-5 and TRBJ2-4, with 10 bases matching TRBD1. The CDR3 loop spans 14 amino acids. J gave up 6 bases and V 4 bases, and 3 bases lay outside the gene matches. Germline CDR1 reads MNHEY; CDR2 reads SVGAGI. The CDR3 coding sequence is TGTGCCAGCAGTTCCTGGACAGGGGGAAACATTCAGTACTTC. Protein: CASSSWTGGNIQYF.

The chain is built from TRBV27 and TRBJ1-2; 10 bases are shared with TRBD1. This CDR3 has 14 residues. Germline V gives CDR1 MNHEY, CDR2 SMNVEV (reference sequence). V dropped 4 bases and J dropped 6; count of bases not matched to a gene: 5. Here the CDR3 reads CASSSTGGADGYTF. The CDR3 nucleotides are TGTGCCAGCAGTTCGACAGGGGGCGCAGATGGCTACACCTTC.

V and J are TRBV19 and TRBJ2-6; 11 nucleotides agree with TRBD2. This CDR3 has 17 amino acids. V was clipped by 7 bases and J by 0 bases; unmatched bases: 5. Germline CDR1 is LNHDA and CDR2 is SQIVND (reference sequence). This chain's CDR3 is CASKRLAGISGANVLTF. As DNA, the CDR3 is TGTGCCAGTAAAAGACTAGCGGGGATCTCTGGGGCCAACGTCCTGACTTTC.

The rearrangement joins TRBV14 to TRBJ2-3, with D uncertain. Germline values: CDR1 SGHDN, CDR2 FVKESK. V gave up 4 bases and J gave up 9 bases, with 11 bases separating them. The CDR3 runs to 12 residues. The CDR3 region has the DNA TGTGCCAGCAGCCCCCCCCTGGGCACGCAGTATTTT. Protein: CASSPPLGTQYF.

V usage is TRBV6-5 and J usage is TRBJ1-3; D is ambiguous. This CDR3 is built from 15 residues. Germline V gene lookup returns CDR1 MNHEY and CDR2 SVGAGI. Trimming left V 5 bases short and J 1 base short, with 12 bases between. In DNA form, the CDR3 reads TGTGCCAGCAGTACCTGGAGAGGGTCTGGAAACACCATATATTTT. This sequence encodes CASSTWRGSGNTIYF.

This chain connects TRBV18 to TRBJ1-4; TRBD1 aligns across 7 bases. The V gene end was trimmed by 6 bases and the J gene end by 3 bases; junction bases not matched to a gene: 10. CDR1 KGHSH and CDR2 LQKENI come from the germline V gene. The CDR3 has 16 residues. This CDR3 reads CASSPGQVGANEKLFF. The CDR3 nucleotides read TGTGCCAGCTCGCCCGGACAGGTTGGGGCTAATGAAAAACTGTTTTTT.

The chain combines TRBV10-3 with TRBJ2-7; D uncertain. CDR1 ENHRY and CDR2 SYGVKD come from the germline V gene. V was clipped by 2 bases and J by 5 bases, with 4 bases between them. The length of the CDR3 is 11 residues. In DNA, the CDR3 is TGTGCCATCAGTGAGCGGGACGAGCAGTACTTC. Translation: CAISERDEQYF.

The rearrangement joins TRBV7-4 to TRBJ1-2; 9 nucleotides match TRBD1. After removal of 5 bases from V and 0 bases from J, the junction contained 16 bases not matched to a gene. This CDR3 is 19 amino acids long. Germline CDR1 reads SGHVT; CDR2 reads SQSDAQ. The DNA of the CDR3 is TGTGCCAGCAGCCCAACCGGGACAGGGTCGGTTATGGCTAACTATGGCTACACCTTC. Its protein product is CASSPTGTGSVMANYGYTF.

This rearrangement joins TRBV5-5 to TRBJ2-6, with a possible D match to TRBD2 (5 bases). Germline-derived CDR1 and CDR2 are SGHKS and YYEKEE (reference sequence). The V gene lost 4 bases and the J gene lost 1 base, with 18 bases spanning the gap. This CDR3 has 18 amino acids. The CDR3 bases are TGTGCCAGCAGCCAATACAGAACCGGCGGGTCTGGGGCCAACGTCCTGACTTTC. Translation: CASSQYRTGGSGANVLTF.

Concerning this clone: The same CDR3 can be traced to other DNA sequences in this sample. V gene TRBV15 combines with J gene TRBJ1-2, with a weak D call TRBD1 (6 bases). CDR3 size: 14 residues. V lost 5 bases and J 2 bases, leaving 12 bases between the germline ends. The germline gives CDR1 LNHNV, CDR2 YYDKDF (reference sequence). This CDR3 reads CATSAGTSNYGYTF. Here the CDR3 DNA reads TGTGCCACCAGCGCAGGGACATCCAACTATGGCTACACCTTC. Full variable domain (missing parts from reference TRBV15 and TRBJ1-2): DAMVIQNPRYQVTQFGKPVTLSCSQTLNHNVMYWYQQKSSQAPKLLFHYYDKDFNNEADTPDNFQSRRPNTSFCFLDIRSPGLGDTAMYLCATSAGTSNYGYTFGSGTRLTVV.

The J gene is TRBJ2-3, the V gene TRBV19; a possible D gene is TRBD2 (5 bases). Per germline, CDR1 LNHDA and CDR2 SQIVND (reference sequence). The CDR3 sequence is 16 residues long. The ends were cut back, 6 bases at V and 0 bases at J, with 16 bases in the middle. CDR3: CASSRWLASSTDTQYF. CDR3 bases: TGTGCCAGTAGCCGCTGGCTAGCTTCTAGCACAGATACGCAGTATTTT.

The chain recombines TRBV10-3 with TRBJ1-4; 7 nucleotides line up with TRBD1. This CDR3 region has 14 residues. The germline V gene encodes CDR1 ENHRY and CDR2 SYGVKD. V gave up 3 bases and J gave up 8 bases; unmatched junction bases: 6. CDR3: CAISDDRVGEKLFF. In DNA, the CDR3 is TGTGCCATCAGTGACGACAGGGTCGGGGAAAAACTGTTTTTT.

The J gene is TRBJ2-7, the V gene TRBV13; 8 bases match TRBD2. The germline CDR1 and CDR2 sequences are PRHDT and FYEKMQ (reference sequence). This CDR3 has 15 amino acids. The ends lost 6 bases at V and 3 bases at J; junction bases unmatched: 10. The CDR3 spells CASRSETSGFYEQYF. The CDR3 DNA reads as TGTGCCAGCAGATCGGAAACTAGCGGTTTCTACGAGCAGTACTTC.

The CDR3 protein is CASSPKVTSGRWQETQYF. Written as DNA, the CDR3 is TGTGCCAGCAGCCCCAAGGTCACTAGCGGGAGGTGGCAAGAGACCCAGTACTTC. The J gene is TRBJ2-5, the V gene TRBV3-1 (or the pseudogene TRBV3-2), with 12 bases aligning to TRBD2. From germline, CDR1 is LGHDT and CDR2 YNNKEL (reference sequence). Trimming took 4 bases from V and 2 from J; bases not matched to a gene: 11. This CDR3 is 18 amino acids long.

In its sample, this clone was seen once. The CDR3 loop is CASRWDSQSYEQYF. DNA for the CDR3: TGTGCCAGCAGGTGGGACAGCCAATCCTACGAGCAGTACTTC. J is TRBJ2-7 and V is TRBV2, with 7 positions matching TRBD1. V lost 6 bases and J lost 1; bases outside the gene matches: 6. Germline CDR1 is SNHLY and CDR2 is FYNNEI. The CDR3 consists of 14 residues.

The chain has TRBV7-6 and TRBJ1-1, with TRBD1 matching over 11 bases. CDR1 and CDR2 (germline): SGHVS, FNYEAQ. The CDR3 runs to 20 residues. The V segment lost 5 bases and the J segment 4 bases; nucleotides outside the gene matches: 21. The CDR3 region has the DNA TGTGCCAGCAGCCTATCCGGGACAGGGGGGATACCTTTTTCGGGCACTGAAGCTTTCTTT. Translated: CASSLSGTGGIPFSGTEAFF.

The chain carries TRBV9 and TRBJ2-7; 10 bases are shared with TRBD2. V lost 4 bases to trimming and J lost 7 bases; unmatched junction nucleotides: 8. Germline V gene sequence: CDR1 SGDLS, CDR2 YYNGEE. The CDR3 length is 14 residues. The chain's CDR3 is CASSPSGGGVEQYF. CDR3 sequence (DNA): TGTGCCAGCAGCCCGAGCGGGGGGGGCGTGGAGCAGTACTTC.

The chain recombines TRBV19 with TRBJ1-6; D not resolved. Looked up from germline, CDR1 is LNHDA and CDR2 is SQIVND (reference sequence). Deletions cut 6 bases from V and 10 bases from J, with 10 bases between. CDR3 length: 12 residues. The CDR3 spells CASSPSRSPLHF. CDR3 DNA sequence: TGTGCCAGTAGCCCAAGCAGGTCACCCCTCCACTTT.

This chain joins TRBV14 and TRBJ2-3, with 9 nucleotides matching TRBD2. The V gene's germline CDR1 is SGHDN and CDR2 FVKESK. This CDR3 is built from 19 residues. The V and J ends lost 3 bases and 4 bases, in that order; junction bases with no gene match: 17. This CDR3 is CASSHRPSGLASRADTQYF. The CDR3 region has the DNA TGTGCCAGCAGCCACCGGCCGTCGGGACTAGCCTCCCGGGCAGATACGCAGTATTTT. The full variable domain, its missing parts supplied by reference TRBV14 and TRBJ2-3, is EAGVTQFPSHSVIEKGQTVTLRCDPISGHDNLYWYRRVMGKEIKFLLHFVKESKQDESGMPNNRFLAERTGGTYSTLKVQPAELEDSGVYFCASSHRPSGLASRADTQYFGPGTRLTVL.

The chain links TRBV6-1 to TRBJ1-3; TRBD1 aligns across 8 bases. The CDR3 covers 16 residues. The germline CDR1 and CDR2 sequences are MNHNS and SASEGT. V shed 3 bases, J shed 0 bases, and the junction held 4 bases outside the gene matches. The CDR3 protein is CASSETGASSGNTIYF. The CDR3 nucleotides are TGTGCCAGCAGTGAGACAGGGGCGAGCTCTGGAAACACCATATATTTT.

This chain connects TRBV30 to TRBJ2-4; D unresolved. The CDR3 extends over 13 amino acids. Germline lookup yields CDR1 GTSNPN and CDR2 SVGIG (reference sequence). V lost 7 bases to trimming and J lost 3 bases, with 13 bases between them. In DNA, the CDR3 is TGTGCCTCGACTTCCAGTAGCAAAAACATTCAGTACTTC. Its protein product is CASTSSSKNIQYF.

The chain recombines TRBV9 with TRBJ2-6; D ambiguous. Trimming pared 6 bases from V and 0 bases from J, leaving 10 bases between. Germline CDR1 is SGDLS and CDR2 is YYNGEE. The CDR3 contains 15 residues. CDR3 sequence: CASTLHPSGANVLTF. The CDR3 bases are TGTGCCAGCACCTTACACCCCTCTGGGGCCAACGTCCTGACTTTC.

The chain has TRBV14 and TRBJ2-7, with D maybe TRBD1 (5 bases). The CDR3 consists of 15 residues. CDR1 is SGHDN and CDR2 is FVKESK in the germline V gene. V lost 0 bases, J lost 0 bases, and 9 bases lay in between. CDR3 nucleotide sequence: TGTGCCAGCAGCCAAGATAGGGGAAGCTCCTACGAGCAGTACTTC. Translated: CASSQDRGSSYEQYF.

The chain uses TRBV7-2 and TRBJ1-2; unclear D gene. Germline V lookup: CDR1 SGHTA, CDR2 FQGNSA. This CDR3 is built from 16 residues. Trimming pared 1 base from V and 0 bases from J, leaving 12 bases between. The CDR3 reads CASSLGWRSSNYGYTF. The CDR3 DNA reads TGTGCCAGCAGCTTAGGGTGGCGGAGTTCTAACTATGGCTACACCTTC. Looking up the rest from reference TRBV7-2 and TRBJ1-2 gives the full variable domain: GAGVSQSPSNKVTEKGKDVELRCDPISGHTALYWYRQSLGQGLEFLIYFQGNSAPDKSGLPSDRFSAERTGGSVSTLTIQRTQQEDSAVYLCASSLGWRSSNYGYTFGSGTRLTVV.